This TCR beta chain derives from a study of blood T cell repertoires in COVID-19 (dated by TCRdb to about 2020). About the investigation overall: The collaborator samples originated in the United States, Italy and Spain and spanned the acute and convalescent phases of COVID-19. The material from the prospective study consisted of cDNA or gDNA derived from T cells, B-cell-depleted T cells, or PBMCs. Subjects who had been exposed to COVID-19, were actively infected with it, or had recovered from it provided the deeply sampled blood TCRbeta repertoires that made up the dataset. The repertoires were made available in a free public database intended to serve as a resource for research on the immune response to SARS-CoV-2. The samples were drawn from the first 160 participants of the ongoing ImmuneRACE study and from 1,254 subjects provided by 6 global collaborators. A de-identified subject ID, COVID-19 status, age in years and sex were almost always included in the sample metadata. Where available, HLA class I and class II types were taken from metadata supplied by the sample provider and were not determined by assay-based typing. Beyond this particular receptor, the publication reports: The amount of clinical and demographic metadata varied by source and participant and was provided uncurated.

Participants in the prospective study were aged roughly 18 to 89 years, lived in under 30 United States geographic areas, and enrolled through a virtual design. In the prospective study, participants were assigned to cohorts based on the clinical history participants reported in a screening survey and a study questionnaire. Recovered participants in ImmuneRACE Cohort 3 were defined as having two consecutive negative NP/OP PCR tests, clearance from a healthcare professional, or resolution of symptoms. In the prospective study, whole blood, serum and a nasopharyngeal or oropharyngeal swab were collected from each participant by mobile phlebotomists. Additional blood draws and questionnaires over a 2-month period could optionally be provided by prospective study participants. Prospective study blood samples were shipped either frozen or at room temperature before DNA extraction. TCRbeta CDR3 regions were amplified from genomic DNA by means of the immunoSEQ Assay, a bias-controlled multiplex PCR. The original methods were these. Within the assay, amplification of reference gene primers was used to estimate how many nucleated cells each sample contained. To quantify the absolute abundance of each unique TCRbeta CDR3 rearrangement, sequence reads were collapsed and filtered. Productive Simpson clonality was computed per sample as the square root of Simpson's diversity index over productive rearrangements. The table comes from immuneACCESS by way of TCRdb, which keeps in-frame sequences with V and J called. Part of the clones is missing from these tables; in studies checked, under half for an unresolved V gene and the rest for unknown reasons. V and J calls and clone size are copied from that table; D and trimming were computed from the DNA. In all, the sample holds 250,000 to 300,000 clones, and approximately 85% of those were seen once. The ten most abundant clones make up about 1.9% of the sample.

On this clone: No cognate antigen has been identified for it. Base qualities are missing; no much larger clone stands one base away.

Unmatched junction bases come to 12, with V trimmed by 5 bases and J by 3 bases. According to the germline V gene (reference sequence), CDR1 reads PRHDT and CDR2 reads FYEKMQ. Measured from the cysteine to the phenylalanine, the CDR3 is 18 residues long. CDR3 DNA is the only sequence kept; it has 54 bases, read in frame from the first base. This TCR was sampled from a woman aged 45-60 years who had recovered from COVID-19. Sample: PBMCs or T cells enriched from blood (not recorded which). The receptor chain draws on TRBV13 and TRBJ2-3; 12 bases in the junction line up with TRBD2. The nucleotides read TGTGCCAGCAGCACAACTTTTGGACTAGCGGGGACAACAGATACGCAGTATTTT. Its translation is CASSTTFGLAGTTDTQYF.